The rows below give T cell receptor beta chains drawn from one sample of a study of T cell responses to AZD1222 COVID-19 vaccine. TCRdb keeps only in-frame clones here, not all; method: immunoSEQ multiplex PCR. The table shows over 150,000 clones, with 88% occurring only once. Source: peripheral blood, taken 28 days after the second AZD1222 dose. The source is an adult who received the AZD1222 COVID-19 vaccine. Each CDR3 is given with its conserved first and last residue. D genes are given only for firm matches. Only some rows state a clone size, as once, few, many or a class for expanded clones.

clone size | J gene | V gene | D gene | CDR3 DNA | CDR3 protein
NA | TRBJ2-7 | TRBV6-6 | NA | TGTGCCAGCTCCCGGGAAGCAGTCCCCTACGAGCAGTACTTC | CASSREAVPYEQYF
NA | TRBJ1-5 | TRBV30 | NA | TGTGCCTGGAGGAACAGCCACAATCAGCCCCAGCATTTT | CAWRNSHNQPQHF
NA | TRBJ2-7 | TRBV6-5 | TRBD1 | TGTGCCAGCAGCCGCGGGACAGGGGTTGCCTACGAGCAGTACTTC | CASSRGTGVAYEQYF
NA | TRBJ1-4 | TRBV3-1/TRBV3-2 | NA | TGTGCCAGCAGCCAAGGCCCAGGTGAAAAACTGTTTTTT | CASSQGPGEKLFF
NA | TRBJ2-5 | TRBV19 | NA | TGTGCCAGTAGTAGGGGGCGGGGAGAATGGGAGACCCAGTACTTC | CASSRGRGEWETQYF
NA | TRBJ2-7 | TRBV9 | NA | TGTGCCAGCAGCGTAGAGGGACTCTACGAGCAGTACTTC | CASSVEGLYEQYF
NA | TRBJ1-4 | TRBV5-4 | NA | TGTGCCAGCAGCGATTCTGCGGGGCCTAATGAAAAACTGTTTTTT | CASSDSAGPNEKLFF
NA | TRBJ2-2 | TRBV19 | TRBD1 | TGTGCCAGTCGAATCCACGGGACAGCGAACACCGGGGAGCTGTTTTTT | CASRIHGTANTGELFF
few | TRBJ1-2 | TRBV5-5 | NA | TGTGCCAGCAGCGGAACAGGGAACTATGGCTACACCTTC | CASSGTGNYGYTF
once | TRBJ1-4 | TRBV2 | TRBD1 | TGTGCCAGCAGTGGCCCGACAGGGGCGGGAGAAAAACTGTTTTTT | CASSGPTGAGEKLFF
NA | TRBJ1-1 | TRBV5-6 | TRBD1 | TGTGCCAGCAGCCCAACAGGGGGACTAACTGAAGCTTTCTTT | CASSPTGGLTEAFF
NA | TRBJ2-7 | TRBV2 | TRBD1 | TGTGCCAGCAGTGAACCGGGACAGGGAAACTCCTACGAGCAGTACTTC | CASSEPGQGNSYEQYF
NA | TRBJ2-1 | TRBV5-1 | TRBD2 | TGCGCCAGCAGCTTGGATACTAGCGGGTACAATGAGCAGTTCTTC | CASSLDTSGYNEQFF
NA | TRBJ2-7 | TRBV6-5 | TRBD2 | TGTGCCAGCCTACTAGCGGGGGGACAGGAGCAGTACTTC | CASLLAGGQEQYF
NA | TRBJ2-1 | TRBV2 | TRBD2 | TGTGCCAGCAGGCCCACTAGCGGGGGATACAATGAGCAGTTCTTC | CASRPTSGGYNEQFF
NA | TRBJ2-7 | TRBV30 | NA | TGTGCCTGGAGTGTAGGGGGCTACGAGCAGTACTTC | CAWSVGGYEQYF
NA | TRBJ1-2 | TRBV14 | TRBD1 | TGTGCCAGCTCACAGGGGGCGGAGGACTATGGCTACACCTTC | CASSQGAEDYGYTF
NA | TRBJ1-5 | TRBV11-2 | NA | TGTGCCAGCAGCCCGGGGGAGATTAATCAGCCCCAGCATTTT | CASSPGEINQPQHF
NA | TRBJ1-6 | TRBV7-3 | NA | TGTGCCAGCAGCTTAAACTCCTATAATTCACCCCTCCACTTT | CASSLNSYNSPLHF
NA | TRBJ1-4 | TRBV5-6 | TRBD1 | TGTGCCAGCAGCACGATAGCGGGACAGGGTGATGAAAAACTGTTTTTT | CASSTIAGQGDEKLFF
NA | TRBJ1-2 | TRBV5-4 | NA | TGTGCCAGCAGCTCCAGTAACAGTGGGTATGGCTACACCTTC | CASSSSNSGYGYTF
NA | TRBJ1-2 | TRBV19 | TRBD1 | TGTGCCAGTAGTACGGGACAGTTCCCTAAAGACTATGGCTACACCTTC | CASSTGQFPKDYGYTF
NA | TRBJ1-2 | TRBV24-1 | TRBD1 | TGTGCCACCAGCGGGACAGGGGGAGATGGCTACACCTTC | CATSGTGGDGYTF
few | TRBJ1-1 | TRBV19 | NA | TGTGCCAGTAGTATCAGGCCCAGGAACACTGAAGCTTTCTTT | CASSIRPRNTEAFF
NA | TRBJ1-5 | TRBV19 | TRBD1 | TGTGCCAGTAGTACCTTGGGGGGACAGGCGAATCAGCCCCAGCATTTT | CASSTLGGQANQPQHF
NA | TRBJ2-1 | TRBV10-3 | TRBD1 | TGTGCCATCAGGACAGGGGTTTCGGATGAGCAGTTCTTC | CAIRTGVSDEQFF
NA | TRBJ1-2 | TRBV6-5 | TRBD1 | TGTGCCAGCAGTTCGTCCGACAGGGTGGTCTATGGCTACACCTTC | CASSSSDRVVYGYTF
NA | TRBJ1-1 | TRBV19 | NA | TGTGCCAGTAGTGGGAGAGCTGAAGCTTTCTTT | CASSGRAEAFF
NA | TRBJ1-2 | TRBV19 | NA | TGTGCCAGTAAGGACAGTGCGAACTATGGCTACACCTTC | CASKDSANYGYTF
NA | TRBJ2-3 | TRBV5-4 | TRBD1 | TGTGCCAGCAGCTTGATCGGACAGGGCGAAACGCAGTATTTT | CASSLIGQGETQYF
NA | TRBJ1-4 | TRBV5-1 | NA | TGCGCCAGCAGACCGGGACTGGATAATGAAAAACTGTTTTTT | CASRPGLDNEKLFF
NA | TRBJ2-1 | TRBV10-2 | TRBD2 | TGCGCCAGCACCATGGTGGCTAGCGGATTCAATGAGCAGTTCTTC | CASTMVASGFNEQFF
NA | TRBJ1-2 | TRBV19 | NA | TGTGCCAGTGCATGGGCAGGGGATGGCTACACCTTC | CASAWAGDGYTF
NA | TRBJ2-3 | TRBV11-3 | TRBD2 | TGTGCCAGCAGCGTGGGACTAGCGGGGGCCACAGATACGCAGTATTTT | CASSVGLAGATDTQYF
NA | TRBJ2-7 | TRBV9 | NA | TGTGCCAGCAGCGTAGGGCAGGGGCCCTCCTACGAGCAGTACTTC | CASSVGQGPSYEQYF
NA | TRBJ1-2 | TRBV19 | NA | TGTGCCAGTCGAACAGGACATGGCTACACCTTC | CASRTGHGYTF
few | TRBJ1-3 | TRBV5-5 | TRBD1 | TGTGCCAGCAGCGACTGGACAGGCCGAAACACCATATATTTT | CASSDWTGRNTIYF
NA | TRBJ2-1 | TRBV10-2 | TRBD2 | TGCGCCAGCAGTGGTGCAGGACTAGTCCTCGCGAGCTCCTACAATGAGCAGTTCTTC | CASSGAGLVLASSYNEQFF